This T cell receptor (beta chain) was captured by sequencing in a study of CD8+CD57+ T cells in acquired aplastic anemia. Study at large: CD4+ and CD8+ cells, once sorted, gave DNA averaging roughly 3.2 ug. Around 11 million reads, on average, were obtained for CD4+ cells from healthy donors. Points from the study as a whole: Comparison of patients with controls identified 25 to 30 shared CD8+ CDR3 sequences.

A note on this clonotype: The antigen remains undetermined.

Germline V gives CDR1 LNHNV, CDR2 YYDKDF (reference sequence). With 3 bases clipped from V and 3 bases from J, the junction kept 4 bases outside the gene matches. The CDR3 has 16 residues. The TCR beta profiling, which covered VDJ combination and CDR3 sequence, was carried out using genomic DNA as the template. Via MiXCR, TCRdb re-called the reads, giving one row per CDR3 protein. The sample gives some 200,000 distinct CDR3 sequences, about 59% of which show up once; approximately 30% is in the top ten. V is TRBV15 and J is TRBJ2-1, with 11 bases identical to TRBD2. This receptor was identified in a human donor in good health. The specimen sequenced was sorted CD4+, CD8+, or CD8+CD57+ T cells (not recorded which) from PBMCs. The CDR3, as DNA: TGTGCCACCAGCAGTACGACTAGCGGGGACTACAATGAGCAGTTCTTC. This translates into CATSSTTSGDYNEQFF.